These T cell receptor beta chains were read from a single sample in a study of blood T cell repertoires in COVID-19. This table comes from immunoSEQ multiplex PCR, and its TCRdb copy is limited to in-frame clones, with some not included. The repertoire holds 400,000 or so clones, with 70% to 90% as singletons. The sequenced material came from peripheral blood. These receptors all come from a man aged 18 to 29 with COVID-19, enrolled during active disease. Both conserved end residues are part of each CDR3. The D gene is left open where the match is weak. Part of the rows lack a size; the others show once, few, many or a class for expanded clones.

- once TRBJ2-2 TRBV5-6 TGTGCCAGCAGGCGGCGTGGGAGCGTGAAGACCGGGGAGCTGTTTTTT CASRRRGSVKTGELFF
- - TRBJ2-6 TRBV14 TGTGCCAGCAGCCAAGTCCGCGACATCCGATCCACTGGGGCCAACGTCCTGACTTTC CASSQVRDIRSTGANVLTF
TRBD1 - TRBJ1-5 TRBV19 TGTGCCAGTACCACCGACAGGGGGAGCAATCAGCCCCAGCATTTT CASTTDRGSNQPQHF
TRBD2 - TRBJ2-3 TRBV24-1 TGTGCCACCAGTGATTCCGGACTAGCGGGGAGCACAGATACGCAGTATTTT CATSDSGLAGSTDTQYF
- - TRBJ1-1 TRBV5-6 TGTGCCAGCAGCTTGTTTCAGGGAAACACTGAAGCTTTCTTT CASSLFQGNTEAFF
TRBD2 - TRBJ2-3 TRBV5-1 TGCGCCAGCAGCTTGGCACTAGCGGGACGCACAGATACGCAGTATTTT CASSLALAGRTDTQYF
- - TRBJ1-1 TRBV6-1 TGTGCCAGCAGTGAAGAATCGGGGGGCGGGTCTTTCTTT CASSEESGGGSFF
TRBD2 - TRBJ2-2 TRBV5-1 TGCGCCAGCAGCTTACCGGGACTAGCCTCATCCGGGGAGCTGTTTTTT CASSLPGLASSGELFF
TRBD1 - TRBJ2-7 TRBV5-6 TGTGCCAGCAGCTTTGGGCTCGGGACAGGAGGCGAGCAGTACTTC CASSFGLGTGGEQYF
- many TRBJ2-7 TRBV10-1 TGCGCCAGCAGTCGGGACTTAAGCTCCTACGAGCAGTACTTC CASSRDLSSYEQYF
TRBD2 - TRBJ2-1 TRBV7-9 TGTGCCAGCAGCCCCCCCCTAGCGGACTACAATGAGCAGTTCTTC CASSPPLADYNEQFF
TRBD1 - TRBJ2-1 TRBV6-6 TGTGCCAGCAGTTACTTCAGGGGGCGAGGGAATGAGCAGTTCTTC CASSYFRGRGNEQFF
TRBD2 once TRBJ2-5 TRBV25-1 TGTGCCAGCAGTAGGGGTACGGGAGGGCCGCAAGAGACCCAGTACTTC CASSRGTGGPQETQYF
TRBD1 - TRBJ1-1 TRBV29-1 TGCAGCGTGGAGACAGGGGTGAACACTGAAGCTTTCTTT CSVETGVNTEAFF
- - TRBJ2-7 TRBV28 TGTGCCAGCAGTTCTAACCTCCTGGGAGTTCGCGAGCAGTACTTC CASSSNLLGVREQYF
TRBD2 - TRBJ2-7 TRBV3-1/TRBV3-2 TGTGCCAGCAGCCCGGGGACTAGCGGGAGTATCGAGCAGTACTTC CASSPGTSGSIEQYF
- - TRBJ2-7 TRBV12-2 TGTGCAAGTCGCTTAGCGGGGCCTAGGGGCGAGCAGTACTTC CASRLAGPRGEQYF
- - TRBJ2-7 TRBV19 TGTGCCAGTAGGAAAAGTACTGAAGCACCCTACGAGCAGTACTTC CASRKSTEAPYEQYF
- - TRBJ2-7 TRBV12-3/TRBV12-4 TGTGCCAGCAGTTTTGGGAGGTCCTACGAGCAGTACTTC CASSFGRSYEQYF
TRBD2 - TRBJ2-7 TRBV6-5 TGTGCCAGCAGTCGGCGGGGGGCCATTCCGCTCGAGCAGTACTTC CASSRRGAIPLEQYF
TRBD2 - TRBJ2-2 TRBV10-1 TGCGCCAGCTCGGAGAGGGTAGCGGGGGGTAACACCGGGGAGCTGTTTTTT CASSERVAGGNTGELFF
- - TRBJ1-1 TRBV27 TGTGCCAGCACCTCGACAGCGAACACTGAAGCTTTCTTT CASTSTANTEAFF
TRBD2 - TRBJ2-3 TRBV3-1/TRBV3-2 TGTGCCAGCAGCCCGGCTAGCGGGATCAGCACAGATACGCAGTATTTT CASSPASGISTDTQYF
- - TRBJ1-3 TRBV14 TGTGCCAGCAGCCAAGTGGGACACCTAAACACCATATATTTT CASSQVGHLNTIYF
- - TRBJ2-7 TRBV15 TGTGCCACCAGCAGAGACAGCTACGAGCAGTACTTC CATSRDSYEQYF
- - TRBJ1-1 TRBV27 TGTGCCAGCAGTTCCTCCAGGGTAGTGAACACTGAAGCTTTCTTT CASSSSRVVNTEAFF
TRBD1 - TRBJ1-2 TRBV5-8 TGTGCCAGCAGCAACCGGGACAGAGATGGCTACACCTTC CASSNRDRDGYTF
TRBD2 - TRBJ2-3 TRBV24-1 TGTGCCACCAGTGAGGGGGGACTAGCGGGCGGGAATACGCAGTATTTT CATSEGGLAGGNTQYF
- - TRBJ1-5 TRBV27 TGTGCCAGCAGGGCAGGGTATGGGCAGCCCCAGCATTTT CASRAGYGQPQHF
- - TRBJ1-1 TRBV3-1/TRBV3-2 TGTGCCAGCAGCCAAGGGGGGGTCCCAATACAAGCTTTCTTT CASSQGGVPIQAFF
TRBD2 - TRBJ2-1 TRBV6-5 TGTGCCAGCAGCTCTAGCGGGAGTCCCTACAATGAGCAGTTCTTC CASSSSGSPYNEQFF
TRBD1 - TRBJ1-1 TRBV18 TGTGCCAGCTCAGGGGACAGGGGAACTGAAGCTTTCTTT CASSGDRGTEAFF
TRBD1 - TRBJ1-4 TRBV6-5 TGTGCCAGCAGCAACGGGGACAGACGCTATGAAAAACTGTTTTTT CASSNGDRRYEKLFF
- - TRBJ1-1 TRBV19 TGTGCCAGCCCACCGAGACAGGAAACCTCCCTGAACACTGAAGCTTTCTTT CASPPRQETSLNTEAFF
- - TRBJ1-2 TRBV27 TGTGCCAGCAGTTCGGGTCTTCAAGGAGGGGATGGCTACACCTTC CASSSGLQGGDGYTF
- - TRBJ1-2 TRBV3-1/TRBV3-2 TGTGCCAGCAGCCACTGGGACTCGAAAAACTATGGCTACACCTTC CASSHWDSKNYGYTF
- - TRBJ2-5 TRBV24-1 TGTGCCACCAGTGACACACAAGAGACCCAGTACTTC CATSDTQETQYF